The next 2 T cell receptor beta chains were all read from a single sample in a study of T-cell reconstitution after alpha-beta-depleted transplantation in children. Construction of the TCRbeta library involved unique molecular identifiers. MiXCR, run by TCRdb on the PCR reads, gives a single entry per CDR3 protein. The repertoire has approximately 490,000 distinct CDR3 sequences, roughly an eighth of them found once; the top ten carry about 5.4%. The sequencing used PBMCs from the stem cell graft donor, collected from the stem cell graft. Receptors were obtained from a human donor who donated a stem cell graft to a child with combined immunodeficiency.

This clonotype occurred once. The rearrangement links TRBV18 to TRBJ2-1; D unresolved. V lost 3 bases to trimming and J lost 4 bases, with 10 bases between them. Germline-derived CDR1 and CDR2 are KGHSH and LQKENI. The length of the CDR3 is 14 residues. CDR3: CASSPTAHYNEQFF. The CDR3 coding sequence is TGTGCCAGCTCACCCACAGCCCATTACAATGAGCAGTTCTTC. The variable domain in full, with the rest retrieved from reference TRBV18 and TRBJ2-1, is NAGVMQNPRHLVRRRGQEARLRCSPMKGHSHVYWYRQLPEEGLKFMVYLQKENIIDESGMPKERFSAEFPKEGPSILRIQQVVRGDSAAYFCASSPTAHYNEQFFGPGTRLTVL.

In its sample, this clonotype was seen once. This sequence joins TRBV5-1 and TRBJ2-7; 9 positions match TRBD1. There are 14 residues in the CDR3. Per the germline V gene, CDR1 is SGHRS and CDR2 is YFSETQ. The V segment lost 0 bases and the J segment 5 bases; nucleotides outside the gene matches: 3. The CDR3 loop reads CASSLGDREDEQYF. The CDR3 DNA sequence: TGCGCCAGCAGCTTGGGGGACAGGGAGGACGAGCAGTACTTC.